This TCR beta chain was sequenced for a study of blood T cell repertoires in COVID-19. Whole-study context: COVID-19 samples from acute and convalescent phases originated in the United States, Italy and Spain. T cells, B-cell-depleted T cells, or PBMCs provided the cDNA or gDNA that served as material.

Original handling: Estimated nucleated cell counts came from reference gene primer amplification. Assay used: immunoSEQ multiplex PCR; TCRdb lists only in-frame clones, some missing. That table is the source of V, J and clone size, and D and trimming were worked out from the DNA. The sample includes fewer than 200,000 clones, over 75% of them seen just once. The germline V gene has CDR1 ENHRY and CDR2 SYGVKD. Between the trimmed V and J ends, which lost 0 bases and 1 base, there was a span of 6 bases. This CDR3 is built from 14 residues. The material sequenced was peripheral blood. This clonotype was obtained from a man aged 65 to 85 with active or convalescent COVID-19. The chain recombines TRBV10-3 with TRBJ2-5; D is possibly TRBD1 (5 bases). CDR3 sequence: CAISESDSQETQYF. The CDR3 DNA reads TGTGCCATCAGTGAGTCCGACAGCCAAGAGACCCAGTACTTC.